These 21 T cell receptor beta chains were all obtained from the same sample, sequenced in a study of blood T cell repertoires in COVID-19. Assay: immunoSEQ multiplex PCR; the TCRdb copy retains only in-frame clones and omits some. This sample yields some 210,000 clones, of which about nine tenths are seen a single time; about 6% belongs to the top ten. Sequenced material: peripheral blood. The source of these receptors is a man in his 60s who had recovered from COVID-19.

The V gene is TRBV19, the J gene TRBJ2-7; D uncertain. CDR3 length: 13 residues. V lost 4 bases and J lost 2, with 9 bases in between. From germline, CDR1 is LNHDA and CDR2 SQIVND (reference sequence). CDR3 nucleotide sequence: TGTGCCAGTAGTAAGCTACTTACCTACGAGCAGTACTTC. Its protein is CASSKLLTYEQYF.

V usage is TRBV7-9 and J usage is TRBJ1-2, with TRBD1 matching over 7 bases. Trimming at V came to 7 bases and at J to 4 bases, leaving 12 bases not matched to a gene. CDR1 is SEHNR, CDR2 FQNEAQ, per germline (reference sequence). The CDR3 is made up of 15 amino acids. CDR3 in amino acids: CASINGDRQIYGYTF. DNA of the CDR3: TGTGCCAGCATCAACGGGGACAGACAAATCTATGGCTACACCTTC.

The rearrangement links TRBV7-3 to TRBJ2-1; 7 bases are a match to TRBD1. Germline V lookup: CDR1 SGHTA, CDR2 FQGTGA. The CDR3 is made up of 16 amino acids. Trimming removed 2 bases from V and 4 bases from J; junction bases left unmatched: 8. CDR3 region: CASSLSRTGTYNEQFF. The CDR3 nucleotides are TGTGCCAGCAGCTTATCAAGGACAGGTACTTACAATGAGCAGTTCTTC.

This chain connects TRBV6-2 or TRBV6-3 to TRBJ1-6; the D gene is possibly TRBD1 (6 bases). The V gene's germline CDR1 is MNHEY and CDR2 SVGEGT. Between the trimmed V and J ends, which lost 6 bases and 8 bases, there was a span of 17 bases. This CDR3 has 15 amino acids. CDR3 protein: CASSIASRGYSPLHF. As DNA, the CDR3 is TGTGCCAGCAGCATCGCGAGCAGGGGCTATTCACCCCTCCACTTT.

The chain recombines TRBV5-1 with TRBJ1-3; D is uncertain. The CDR3 loop spans 16 amino acids. Germline CDR1 SGHRS, CDR2 YFSETQ. The V gene lost 1 base and the J gene lost 0 bases, with 11 bases spanning the gap. The CDR3 sequence is CASSLWAASSGNTIYF. CDR3 DNA: TGCGCCAGCAGCTTGTGGGCAGCCTCCTCTGGAAACACCATATATTTT.

This clone occurred once. V is TRBV16 and J is TRBJ2-7, with 11 bases lining up with TRBD2. Germline CDR1 reads KGHSY; CDR2 reads FQNENV. Trimming at V came to 0 bases and at J to 6 bases, leaving 7 bases not matched to a gene. The CDR3 runs 16 residues. CDR3 nucleotide sequence: TGTGCCAGCAGCCAATCAGTACTAGCGGGAGTGGGCGAGCAGTACTTC. This codes for CASSQSVLAGVGEQYF.

The CDR3 DNA sequence: TGTGCCAGCAGCCGCGAAGGACAGCCCGGGCTATACGAGCAGTACTTC. It is translated as CASSREGQPGLYEQYF. The rearrangement joins TRBV7-3 to TRBJ2-7, with D perhaps TRBD1 (6 bases). The ends were cut back, 5 bases at V and 4 bases at J, with 21 bases in the middle. The CDR3 has 16 amino acids. From germline, CDR1 is SGHTA and CDR2 FQGTGA.

The genes are TRBV30 and TRBJ2-3; 9 positions agree with TRBD2. After removal of 3 bases from V and 5 bases from J, the junction contained 6 bases not matched to a gene. Per the germline V gene, CDR1 is GTSNPN and CDR2 is SVGIG (reference sequence). The CDR3 length is 14 residues. The CDR3: CAWRLAGAGDTQYF. The CDR3 nucleotides read TGTGCCTGGAGGTTAGCGGGAGCGGGAGATACGCAGTATTTT.

J is TRBJ2-7 and V is TRBV18; D is possibly TRBD2 (5 bases). Trimming stripped 0 bases from V and 4 bases from J, with 10 bases between. Germline V lookup: CDR1 KGHSH, CDR2 LQKENI. There are 14 residues in the CDR3. The DNA for the CDR3 is TGTGCCAGCTCACCACCTAGCGATCCTTACGAGCAGTACTTC. Translating it yields CASSPPSDPYEQYF.

The chain has TRBV4-3 and TRBJ1-2; perhaps TRBD1 as D (5 bases). CDR3 size: 14 residues. V was pared by 6 bases and J by 7 bases, with 18 bases between. CDR1 is LGHNA, CDR2 YSLEER, per germline. This CDR3 reads CASRPGTPAAGYTF. CDR3 in DNA: TGCGCCAGCAGACCCGGGACTCCGGCGGCTGGCTACACCTTC.

The chain recombines TRBV7-9 with TRBJ2-7; maybe TRBD1 (5 bases). The CDR3 is 13 amino acids. The V gene lost 4 bases and the J gene lost 0 bases, with 7 bases spanning the gap. Looked up from germline, CDR1 is SEHNR and CDR2 is FQNEAQ (reference sequence). The DNA of the CDR3 is TGTGCCAGCAGCTCAGGGTTCTCCTACGAGCAGTACTTC. Protein sequence: CASSSGFSYEQYF. Using reference TRBV7-9 and TRBJ2-7 for the parts outside the CDR3, the full variable domain is DTGVSQNPRHKITKRGQNVTFRCDPISEHNRLYWYRQTLGQGPEFLTYFQNEAQLEKSRLLSDRFSAERPKGSFSTLEIQRTEQGDSAMYLCASSSGFSYEQYFGPGTRLTVT.

This clone was seen just once. The chain joins TRBV6-5 to TRBJ2-7; TRBD2 aligns across 11 bases. CDR1 MNHEY and CDR2 SVGAGI come from the germline V gene. This CDR3 spans 15 amino acids. The V segment lost 5 bases and the J segment 2 bases; nucleotides outside the gene matches: 5. Written as DNA, the CDR3 is TGTGCCAGCAGTCTACTAGCGGGAGTACCCTACGAGCAGTACTTC. It specifies CASSLLAGVPYEQYF.

This clone was seen once. This sequence joins TRBV20-1 and TRBJ2-7; maybe TRBD2 (6 bases). CDR1 and CDR2 (germline): DFQATT, SNEGSKA (reference sequence). The germline V and J ends were trimmed by 7 bases and 6 bases, with 13 bases remaining between them. The CDR3 sequence is 11 residues long. The CDR3: CSDRLASEQYF. The CDR3, as DNA: TGCAGTGATCGGCTAGCGTCCGAGCAGTACTTC.

The chain employs TRBV6-4 and TRBJ2-2, with 10 bases matching TRBD2. The CDR3 loop spans 16 amino acids. Germline assignment: CDR1 MRHNA and CDR2 SNTAGT. The J segment lost 3 bases and the V segment lost 11 bases, leaving 12 bases of the junction unmatched. CDR3 nucleotides: TGTGCCTCCTTTGAGCGGGAGGGCCGGGACACCGGGGAGCTGTTTTTT. The encoded protein is CASFEREGRDTGELFF.

The chain combines TRBV6-2 or TRBV6-3 with TRBJ2-7, with a weak D call TRBD1 (6 bases). This CDR3 comprises 12 residues. CDR1 is MNHEY and CDR2 is SVGEGT in the germline V gene. With 5 bases removed from V and 3 bases from J, the gap between germline ends came to 8 bases. The CDR3 sequence: CASSQDSYEQYF. The CDR3 coding sequence is TGTGCCAGCAGTCAGGACAGCTACGAGCAGTACTTC.

The chain carries TRBV19 and TRBJ2-5; TRBD2 is a possible D gene (5 bases). The germline V and J ends were trimmed by 6 bases and 2 bases, with 13 bases remaining between them. The germline V gene encodes CDR1 LNHDA and CDR2 SQIVND (reference sequence). The CDR3 spans 14 residues. CDR3 in amino acids: CASRRAVGQETQYF. In nucleotides, the CDR3 is TGTGCCAGTAGGAGGGCGGTCGGGCAAGAGACCCAGTACTTC.

CDR3 sequence (DNA): TGTGCCACCAGCAGAGAGCCTAGCGGGAGAGGAGAGACCCAGTACTTC. This encodes CATSREPSGRGETQYF. This rearrangement joins TRBV15 to TRBJ2-5; 10 positions match TRBD2. J lost 4 bases, V lost 0 bases, and 5 bases had no gene match. Germline-derived CDR1 and CDR2 are LNHNV and YYDKDF (reference sequence). The CDR3 covers 16 residues.

The J gene is TRBJ2-2, the V gene TRBV9; possible D gene TRBD2, 5 bases. The CDR3 sequence is 14 residues long. Germline V gene sequence: CDR1 SGDLS, CDR2 YYNGEE. The V and J ends lost 0 bases and 5 bases respectively, with 8 bases between them. This CDR3 reads CASSVVPGTGELFF. CDR3 DNA: TGTGCCAGCAGCGTAGTTCCGGGAACCGGGGAGCTGTTTTTT.

The chain couples TRBV6-2 or TRBV6-3 to TRBJ1-5, with D maybe TRBD1 (6 bases). Germline assignment: CDR1 MNHEY and CDR2 SVGEGT. This CDR3 has 15 amino acids. Trimming shortened V by 0 bases and J by 6 bases, and 12 bases separated the two germline ends. The CDR3 region is CASSYSAGASQPQHF. The CDR3 DNA reads TGTGCCAGCAGTTACTCGGCGGGGGCCAGTCAGCCCCAGCATTTT.

This clone was found once. V and J are TRBV19 and TRBJ2-2; D might be TRBD1 (6 bases). CDR3 length: 14 amino acids. Germline V CDR1 and CDR2: LNHDA, SQIVND (reference sequence). The ends were cut back, 6 bases at V and 7 bases at J, with 15 bases in the middle. Here the CDR3 reads CASRSATGIGELFF. CDR3 sequence (DNA): TGTGCCAGTAGATCGGCAACAGGGATCGGGGAGCTGTTTTTT.

The chain links TRBV6-5 to TRBJ1-5; D remains unclear. CDR1 MNHEY and CDR2 SVGAGI come from the germline V gene. This CDR3 region has 14 residues. Trimming removed 6 bases from V and 0 bases from J, with 9 bases in between. The CDR3 DNA reads TGTGCCAGCAGGAAACTAGGTAGCAATCAGCCCCAGCATTTT. This sequence encodes CASRKLGSNQPQHF.